This T cell receptor (beta chain) came from a study of vaccination and CD4 T cells after COVID-19. Study overall: Six male and four female convalescents took part, two of them Hispanic. Control cultures used a CEFX viral epitope pool, an HIV-1 Nef peptide pool, or no peptide.

Broader study findings: SARS-CoV-2-reactive clonotypes rose nonsignificantly, with the median going from approximately 21 to 40. For convalescent patients, a median around 90% of reactive clones surfaced exclusively after vaccination.

Treatment noted: roughly ten-day PBMC culture with coronavirus spike peptide pools or control peptides (ViraFEST assay). Trimming took 0 bases from V and 0 from J, leaving 5 bases between them. CDR1 is SGHTA and CDR2 is FQGTGA in the germline V gene. This CDR3 is 15 amino acids long. CD4+ T cells that had been cultured provided DNA sequenced with the Oncomine TCR Beta short-read assay. TCRdb analysed the PCR reads with MiXCR anew, one entry per CDR3 protein. Counted here are about 12,000 distinct CDR3 sequences, approximately 43% occurring once; the ten biggest clones make up 6.5% to 8%. On this clonotype: Its specificity is not known.

The sample comprised CD4+ T cells from blood, cultured in vitro. This clonotype originated in a human donor who had recovered from COVID-19. The chain recombines TRBV7-3 with TRBJ2-2; D ambiguous. The CDR3: CASSLTGSNTGELFF. The DNA for the CDR3 is TGTGCCAGCAGCTTAACGGGCTCGAACACCGGGGAGCTGTTTTTT.